The rows below give T cell receptor beta chains drawn from one sample of a study of T cell changes during pregnancy in multiple sclerosis. Sequenced by immunoSEQ multiplex PCR; TCRdb stores in-frame clones only, minus some. The sample shows some 43,000 clones, less than 95% of them seen only once. Source: CD8+ T cells from peripheral blood mononuclear cells, taken in the first trimester of pregnancy. These receptor sequences come from a female donor with multiple sclerosis, enrolled in a pregnancy study. Both conserved end residues are part of each CDR3. The D gene is left open where the match is weak. Clone size is given for some rows only: seen once, a few or many times, or a class if the clone is expanded.

len,v_gene,d_gene,abundance,j_gene,CDR3aa,CDR3nt
12,TRBV27,-,-,TRBJ1-2,CASSSTNYGYTF,TGTGCCAGCAGTTCTACTAACTATGGCTACACCTTC
14,TRBV7-9,TRBD2,-,TRBJ2-7,CASSLALPSGAQYF,TGTGCCAGCAGCTTAGCTTTGCCTAGCGGGGCCCAGTACTTC
14,TRBV27,TRBD1,-,TRBJ1-2,CASGALGTGYGYTF,TGTGCCAGCGGCGCTTTAGGGACAGGGTATGGCTACACCTTC
13,TRBV6-1,-,-,TRBJ2-1,CASRTRGQSEQFF,TGTGCCAGCAGGACCCGAGGACAGAGTGAGCAGTTCTTC
15,TRBV5-1,TRBD1,-,TRBJ1-4,CASSSVGTGGEKLFF,TGCGCCAGCAGCTCCGTAGGGACAGGGGGTGAAAAACTGTTTTTT
16,TRBV9,-,once,TRBJ1-3,CASSVQLSHSGNTIYF,TGTGCCAGCAGCGTACAGCTTAGCCACTCTGGAAACACCATATATTTT
16,TRBV10-2,-,-,TRBJ1-5,CASSEATRSSNQPQHF,TGCGCCAGCAGTGAGGCAACGAGAAGTAGCAATCAGCCCCAGCATTTT
13,TRBV29-1,-,-,TRBJ1-1,CSVRRRVLTEAFF,TGCAGCGTTCGCCGCAGGGTTCTCACTGAAGCTTTCTTT
13,TRBV19,-,-,TRBJ2-2,CASSMGGTGELFF,TGTGCCAGTAGTATGGGGGGTACCGGGGAGCTGTTTTTT
15,TRBV9,-,-,TRBJ1-1,CASSAEGWERTEAFF,TGTGCCAGCAGCGCGGAGGGGTGGGAGAGGACTGAAGCTTTCTTT
13,TRBV29-1,-,-,TRBJ2-1,CSVEKEPGLEQFF,TGCAGCGTTGAAAAGGAACCAGGGCTAGAGCAGTTCTTC
16,TRBV12-5,-,-,TRBJ2-2,CASGHPGTRNTGELFF,TGTGCTAGTGGCCACCCCGGGACAAGGAACACCGGGGAGCTGTTTTTT
14,TRBV30,TRBD2,-,TRBJ2-5,CAWSFGAGGETQYF,TGTGCCTGGAGTTTTGGGGCGGGGGGAGAGACCCAGTACTTC
16,TRBV18,TRBD1,-,TRBJ1-1,CASSPTDRAVNTEAFF,TGTGCCAGCTCACCAACGGACAGGGCAGTGAACACTGAAGCTTTCTTT
17,TRBV4-1,-,-,TRBJ2-1,CASSLKLLDFFLNEQFF,TGCGCCAGCAGCCTCAAACTATTGGACTTCTTTCTCAATGAGCAGTTCTTC
14,TRBV5-1,-,-,TRBJ1-1,CASSSPTGRPEAFF,TGCGCCAGCAGCTCACCCACGGGGAGGCCTGAAGCTTTCTTT
15,TRBV13,-,-,TRBJ2-7,CASSSLGWRAGEQYF,TGTGCCAGCAGCTCCTTAGGCTGGAGGGCCGGCGAGCAGTACTTC
18,TRBV4-2,TRBD2,-,TRBJ2-7,CASSQLLAGASSSYEQYF,TGTGCCAGCAGCCAACTTCTAGCGGGGGCCTCGAGCTCCTACGAGCAGTACTTC
16,TRBV30,-,few,TRBJ1-4,CAWSPSEGATNEKLFF,TGTGCCTGGAGTCCGTCAGAGGGAGCAACTAATGAAAAACTGTTTTTT
17,TRBV4-3,TRBD2,-,TRBJ2-7,CASSQDVAGGVSYEQYF,TGCGCCAGCAGCCAAGATGTAGCGGGGGGCGTTTCCTACGAGCAGTACTTC
16,TRBV11-3,TRBD2,few,TRBJ2-1,CASSLDYLPSGNEQFF,TGTGCCAGCAGCTTAGATTACCTTCCTAGCGGCAATGAGCAGTTCTTC
14,TRBV19,TRBD2,few,TRBJ2-3,CASSRTSGIDTQYF,TGTGCCAGTTCCAGGACTAGCGGGATCGATACGCAGTATTTT
13,TRBV27,TRBD1,once,TRBJ1-2,CASSPIGGNGYTF,TGTGCCAGCAGCCCCATAGGGGGCAATGGCTACACCTTC
13,TRBV6-5,-,-,TRBJ2-7,CASSYSGSYEQYF,TGTGCCAGCAGTTACTCGGGCTCGTACGAGCAGTACTTC
13,TRBV5-6,-,-,TRBJ2-7,CASSLVPSYEQYF,TGTGCCAGCAGCTTGGTCCCCTCCTACGAGCAGTACTTC
13,TRBV27,TRBD1,medium-sized,TRBJ1-1,CASSLAGGPEAFF,TGTGCCAGCAGTTTAGCAGGGGGCCCCGAGGCTTTCTTT
15,TRBV27,-,-,TRBJ2-7,CASSSSTGVLYEQYF,TGTGCCAGCAGTTCCTCCACGGGAGTTCTCTACGAGCAGTACTTC
13,TRBV6-1,-,-,TRBJ1-4,CASSRVSEEKLFF,TGTGCCAGCAGCAGGGTATCCGAAGAAAAACTGTTTTTT
15,TRBV10-1,TRBD1,once,TRBJ2-7,CASSVTGGEVREQYF,TGCGCCAGCAGTGTAACAGGGGGCGAGGTTCGCGAGCAGTACTTC
16,TRBV4-1,-,-,TRBJ1-5,CASSQALDRTGQPQHF,TGCGCCAGCAGCCAAGCCCTAGACAGGACCGGTCAGCCCCAGCATTTT
14,TRBV6-1,-,-,TRBJ2-7,CASSERGSSYEQYF,TGTGCCAGCAGTGAAAGGGGGTCGTCCTACGAGCAGTACTTC
12,TRBV29-1,-,-,TRBJ2-7,CSVSQGNYEQYF,TGCAGCGTTTCACAGGGAAACTACGAGCAGTACTTC
19,TRBV9,-,-,TRBJ2-2,CASSVEGWGLWANTGELFF,TGTGCCAGCAGCGTAGAGGGCTGGGGCCTTTGGGCGAACACCGGGGAGCTGTTTTTT
15,TRBV27,TRBD1,few,TRBJ2-7,CASSLLGDRAYEQYF,TGTGCCAGCAGTTTATTGGGGGACAGGGCCTACGAGCAGTACTTC
15,TRBV5-1,TRBD1,-,TRBJ1-1,CASSLNRGHNTEAFF,TGCGCCAGCAGCTTGAACAGGGGCCATAACACTGAAGCTTTCTTT
16,TRBV4-1,-,-,TRBJ1-4,CASSQEPPGLDEKLFF,TGCGCCAGCAGCCAAGAACCCCCAGGGCTTGATGAAAAACTGTTTTTT
16,TRBV9,TRBD2,medium-sized,TRBJ2-1,CASSPRLAGEYNEQFF,TGTGCCAGCAGCCCCCGACTAGCGGGGGAGTACAATGAGCAGTTCTTC
14,TRBV10-3,TRBD1,-,TRBJ1-2,CAIKGTGTNYGYTF,TGTGCGATCAAAGGGACAGGGACCAACTATGGCTACACCTTC
14,TRBV2,TRBD1,-,TRBJ1-2,CASTDRGRSYGYTF,TGTGCCAGCACGGATAGGGGGCGATCCTATGGCTACACCTTC
14,TRBV15,TRBD1,-,TRBJ2-1,CATRRDRVGNEQFF,TGTGCCACCCGCCGGGACAGGGTAGGCAATGAGCAGTTCTTC
14,TRBV30,-,once,TRBJ2-6,CAWRENSGANVLTF,TGTGCCTGGAGGGAGAACTCTGGGGCCAACGTCCTGACTTTC
15,TRBV19,TRBD2,-,TRBJ2-1,CASSISSGKGDEQFF,TGTGCCAGTAGTATCTCTAGCGGGAAAGGCGATGAGCAGTTCTTC
16,TRBV19,-,-,TRBJ1-4,CASSAQRLTTNEKLFF,TGTGCCAGTAGTGCGCAAAGACTTACAACTAATGAAAAACTGTTTTTT
13,TRBV6-5,-,few,TRBJ1-1,CASSYSRGTEAFF,TGTGCCAGCAGTTACTCGAGAGGGACTGAAGCTTTCTTT
14,TRBV6-5,TRBD1,-,TRBJ2-7,CASNTRDRGYEQYF,TGTGCCAGCAACACCCGGGACAGGGGTTACGAGCAGTACTTC
16,TRBV5-6,TRBD1,-,TRBJ2-7,CASSRGQGLRAYEQYF,TGTGCCAGCAGCCGGGGACAGGGGCTAAGAGCCTACGAGCAGTACTTC
12,TRBV30,TRBD1,few,TRBJ1-4,CAWGDSNEKLFF,TGTGCCTGGGGGGACAGCAATGAAAAACTGTTTTTT
15,TRBV30,TRBD1,-,TRBJ2-1,CAWGTGASSYNEQFF,TGTGCCTGGGGGACAGGGGCTAGCTCCTACAATGAGCAGTTCTTC
14,TRBV2,TRBD1,-,TRBJ1-1,CASRGTGMNTEAFF,TGTGCCAGCAGGGGGACAGGAATGAACACTGAAGCTTTCTTT
15,TRBV19,-,-,TRBJ2-7,CASSIGVTREDEQYF,TGTGCCAGTAGTATAGGAGTAACCAGGGAGGACGAGCAGTACTTC
16,TRBV11-2,TRBD1,-,TRBJ1-1,CASSLVGQGGSTEAFF,TGTGCCAGCAGCTTAGTGGGACAGGGAGGGTCCACTGAAGCTTTCTTT
17,TRBV7-9,-,-,TRBJ2-3,CASSLGVWRGGTDTQYF,TGTGCCAGCAGCTTGGGAGTTTGGCGGGGAGGCACAGATACGCAGTATTTT